This T cell receptor beta chain was documented in a study of regulatory T cells in long-lasting Graves disease. Investigators prepared the TCR beta libraries by applying iRepertoire HTBI primers and Arm-PCR of CDR3 regions. TCRdb redid the calling of the multiplex PCR reads with MiXCR, one entry per CDR3 protein. Of about 420,000 distinct CDR3 sequences listed, around 17% are singletons. Findings and caveats of the study: Persistent disease showed a preference for TRBV28, TRBJ1-2 and TRBJ2-5. It was possible that the small sample size reduced accuracy. Persistent patients shared more public clonotypes (over 2,500) than new patients (nearly 1,000).

The CDR3 is 17 amino acids. V lost 0 bases and J 4 bases, leaving 20 bases between the germline ends. Germline CDR1 is SGHRS and CDR2 is YFSETQ. The time point here: newly diagnosed GD, antithyroid drugs for less than 3 months. Scientists built the TCR library using RNA that was extracted from PBMCs. This clonotype was counted only a few times. Its cognate antigen is unknown. The sample also formed part of further work on T cells in Graves' hyperthyroidism and ophthalmopathy. That paper states: Researchers ran a first-round RT-PCR on the TCR CDR3 using the HTBI primer set.

The sequence came from a woman aged 18-29 years with Graves disease. Sample: peripheral blood mononuclear cells (PBMCs), taken at new diagnosis, from a patient treated with antithyroid drugs. J is TRBJ2-7 and V is TRBV5-1; TRBD1 is a possible D gene (6 bases). In DNA form, the CDR3 reads TGCGCCAGCAGCTTGGGGGCCGTATGGGCAGGGGTGTACGAGCAGTACTTC. Its protein is CASSLGAVWAGVYEQYF.